This T cell receptor (beta chain) is drawn from a study of CD8 T cells in seronegative destructive rheumatoid arthritis (dated by TCRdb to the early 2020s). Context from the whole study: At the time of sampling, seven of the eight CND-RA patients were on biological drugs. Researchers compared peripheral CD8+ TCRbeta repertoires from patients with CCP-negative destructive rheumatoid arthritis (CND-RA) against repertoires from newly diagnosed seropositive RA, seronegative RA and healthy controls. The seropositive RA, seronegative RA and healthy control comparison cohorts were obtained from an earlier published TCRbeta dataset rather than being newly sequenced. The full study reports these points: With age adjusted for, CD8+ TCRbeta repertoires in CND-RA patients appeared less diverse and more clonal than repertoires in other RA subtypes. The small size of the CND-RA cohort was acknowledged as a study limitation. The authors read the apparently distinct set of enriched public clonotypes carried by CND-RA patients as support for a separate disease subset. In the absence of diagnostic samples, TCR repertoire differences may be partly attributable to poor disease control over the years rather than being present at onset. Compared with controls and other RA subtypes, CND-RA repertoires contained more CMV-reactive and fewer influenza A-reactive CD8+ TCRbeta sequences. No public clonotype enrichment survived Benjamini-Hochberg correction across the approximately 120,000 clonotypes tested.

TCRbeta sequencing used genomic DNA from CD8+ cells, following the manufacturer's instructions. TCRbeta sequencing used the immunoSEQ assay and was run at a genomics technology centre in Finland. The authors' pipeline ran thus. Clonotype tables generated by the immunoSEQ preprocessing pipeline were converted into VDJtools format, and non-productive clonotypes were filtered out. Samples with fewer than 10,000 reads were excluded, the remaining samples were subsampled to 10,000 reads, and most of the eight CND-RA samples were retained. The VDJtools CalcDiversityStats function was applied to data subsampled to 10,000 reads to calculate Shannon-Wiener, Simpson and clonality indices. Non-singleton TCRbeta clonotypes were hard-matched, with no mismatches allowed, against VDJdb to infer antigen specificity. CDR3 sequences that differed by one amino acid (Hamming distance 1) were grouped together into clusters with potentially shared antigen targets. Group enrichment of public clonotypes was tested with one-sided Fisher's exact tests after groups were resampled to six samples, with the procedure repeated ten times. TCRdb stores this immuneACCESS table with in-frame sequences only. Part of the clones is absent; in the studies checked, under half of the shortfall reflects unresolved V genes, and no reason is known for the rest. Clonal size and the V and J genes are those of that table, whereas D and trimming came from the DNA. This sample has 13,000 or so clones in its table, and around 83% of those were observed once. 25% to 30% of the sample is in the top ten clones.

CND-RA patients were negative for the clinical CCP2 antibody test, and joint destruction progressed despite active therapy. Every CND-RA patient had failed conventional anti-rheumatic therapy and showed typical joint destruction in the wrists and ankles. Sampling of CND-RA patients was performed not at diagnosis but after long disease histories, which spanned decades in several cases. Approximately 50 millilitres of EDTA-anticoagulated peripheral blood were collected from each patient. Peripheral blood mononuclear cells were isolated by Ficoll-Paque PLUS density gradient separation. AutoMACS magnetic bead positive selection was used to isolate CD8+ cells from fresh or cryopreserved PBMCs, and flow cytometry was used to check purity. Genomic DNA was extracted using Nucleospin Tissue or Tissue XS kits and then quantified on a Qubit 2.0 fluorometer. About this clone itself: What antigen it recognizes has not been identified. No base quality information exists; no much larger clone differs at one position.

The material sequenced was CD8+ T cells from blood. The receptor was isolated from a woman between 30 and 55 years old with seronegative destructive rheumatoid arthritis.

The CDR3 region: CASSPDRGYAGNTIYF. The DNA is TGTGCCAGCTCACCTGACAGGGGCTATGCTGGAAACACCATATATTTT. This chain joins TRBV18 to TRBJ1-3; 8 middle bases align to TRBD1. The CDR3 measures 16 amino acids from cysteine to phenylalanine. CDR3 DNA only is kept here, 48 bases in frame from base 1. The junction shows trimming of 3 bases on V and 2 bases on J, and the gene matches do not reach 6 bases of it. From a lookup of the germline V gene, CDR1 and CDR2 are KGHSH and LQKENI.